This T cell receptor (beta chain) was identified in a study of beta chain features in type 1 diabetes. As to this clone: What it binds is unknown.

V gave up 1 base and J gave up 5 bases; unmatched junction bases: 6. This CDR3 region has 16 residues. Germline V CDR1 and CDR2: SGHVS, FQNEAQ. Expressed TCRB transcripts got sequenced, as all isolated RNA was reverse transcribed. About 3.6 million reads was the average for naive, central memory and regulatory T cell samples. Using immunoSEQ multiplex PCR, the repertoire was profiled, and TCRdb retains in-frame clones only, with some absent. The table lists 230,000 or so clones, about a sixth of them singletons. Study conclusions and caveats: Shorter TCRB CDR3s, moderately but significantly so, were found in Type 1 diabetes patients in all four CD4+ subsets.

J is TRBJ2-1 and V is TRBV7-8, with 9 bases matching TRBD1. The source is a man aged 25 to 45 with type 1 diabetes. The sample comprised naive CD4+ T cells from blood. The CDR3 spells CASSLGGTGRDNEQFF. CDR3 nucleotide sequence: TGTGCCAGCAGCTTAGGTGGGACAGGGAGGGACAATGAGCAGTTCTTC.